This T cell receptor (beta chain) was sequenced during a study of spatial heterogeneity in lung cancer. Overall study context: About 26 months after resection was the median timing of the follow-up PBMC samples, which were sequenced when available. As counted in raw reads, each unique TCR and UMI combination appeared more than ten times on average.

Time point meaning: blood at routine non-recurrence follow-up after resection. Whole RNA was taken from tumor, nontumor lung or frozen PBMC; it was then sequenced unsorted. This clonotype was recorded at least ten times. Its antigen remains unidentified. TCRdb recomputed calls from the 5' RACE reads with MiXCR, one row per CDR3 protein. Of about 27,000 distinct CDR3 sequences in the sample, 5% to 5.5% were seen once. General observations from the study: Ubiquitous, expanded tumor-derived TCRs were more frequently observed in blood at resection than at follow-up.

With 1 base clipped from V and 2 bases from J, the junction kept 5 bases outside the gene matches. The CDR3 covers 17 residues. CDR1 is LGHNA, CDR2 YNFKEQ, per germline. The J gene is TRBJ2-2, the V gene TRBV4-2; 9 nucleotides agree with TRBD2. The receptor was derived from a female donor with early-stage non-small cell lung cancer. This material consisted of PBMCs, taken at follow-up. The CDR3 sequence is CASSQGSGGRNTGELFF. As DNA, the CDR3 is TGTGCCAGCAGCCAAGGGAGCGGGGGGCGTAACACCGGGGAGCTGTTTTTT.